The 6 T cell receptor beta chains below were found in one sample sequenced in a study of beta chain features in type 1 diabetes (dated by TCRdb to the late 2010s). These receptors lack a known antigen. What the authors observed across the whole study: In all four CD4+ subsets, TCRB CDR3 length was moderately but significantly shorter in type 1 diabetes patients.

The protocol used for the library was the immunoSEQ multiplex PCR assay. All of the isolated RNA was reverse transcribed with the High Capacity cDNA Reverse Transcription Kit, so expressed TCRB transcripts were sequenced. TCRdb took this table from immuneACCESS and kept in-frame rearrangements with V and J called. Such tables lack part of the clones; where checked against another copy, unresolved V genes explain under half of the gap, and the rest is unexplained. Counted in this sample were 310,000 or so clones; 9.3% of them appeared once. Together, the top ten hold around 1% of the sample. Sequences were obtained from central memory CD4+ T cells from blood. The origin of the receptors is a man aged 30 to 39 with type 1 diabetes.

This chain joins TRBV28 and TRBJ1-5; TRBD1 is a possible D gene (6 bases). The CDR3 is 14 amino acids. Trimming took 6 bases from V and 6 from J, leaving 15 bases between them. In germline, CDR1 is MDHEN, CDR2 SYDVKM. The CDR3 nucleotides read TGTGCCAGCAGCCCCTACCTACAGGGTCAGCCCCAGCATTTT. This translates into CASSPYLQGQPQHF.

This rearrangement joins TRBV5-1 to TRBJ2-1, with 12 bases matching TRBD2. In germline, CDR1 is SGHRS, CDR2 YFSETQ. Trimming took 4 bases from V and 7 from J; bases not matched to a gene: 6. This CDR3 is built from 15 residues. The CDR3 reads CASSAWTSGVNEQFF. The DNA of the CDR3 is TGCGCCAGCAGCGCCTGGACTAGCGGGGTTAATGAGCAGTTCTTC.

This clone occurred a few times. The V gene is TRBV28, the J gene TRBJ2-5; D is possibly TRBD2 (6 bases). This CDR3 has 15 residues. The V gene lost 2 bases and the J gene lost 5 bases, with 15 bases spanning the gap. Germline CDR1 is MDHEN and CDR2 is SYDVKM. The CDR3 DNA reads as TGTGCCAGCAGTTTACCACGGCGGGGCGGGGAGACCCAGTACTTC. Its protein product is CASSLPRRGGETQYF.

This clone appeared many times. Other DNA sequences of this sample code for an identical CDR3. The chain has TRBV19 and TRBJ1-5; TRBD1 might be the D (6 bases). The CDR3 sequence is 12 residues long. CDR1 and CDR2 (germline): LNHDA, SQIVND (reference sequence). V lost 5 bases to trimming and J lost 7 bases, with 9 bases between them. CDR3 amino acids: CASSHRDQPQHF. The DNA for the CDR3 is TGTGCCAGTAGTCACAGGGACCAGCCCCAGCATTTT.

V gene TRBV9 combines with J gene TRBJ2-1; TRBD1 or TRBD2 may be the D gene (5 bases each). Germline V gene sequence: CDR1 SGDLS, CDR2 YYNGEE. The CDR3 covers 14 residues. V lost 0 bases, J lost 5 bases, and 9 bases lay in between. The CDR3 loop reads CASSVGDDHNEQFF. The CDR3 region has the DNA TGTGCCAGCAGCGTAGGGGACGATCACAATGAGCAGTTCTTC. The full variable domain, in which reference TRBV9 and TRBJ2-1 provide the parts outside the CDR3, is DSGVTQTPKHLITATGQRVTLRCSPRSGDLSVYWYQQSLDQGLQFLIQYYNGEERAKGNILERFSAQQFPDLHSELNLSSLELGDSALYFCASSVGDDHNEQFFGPGTRLTVL.

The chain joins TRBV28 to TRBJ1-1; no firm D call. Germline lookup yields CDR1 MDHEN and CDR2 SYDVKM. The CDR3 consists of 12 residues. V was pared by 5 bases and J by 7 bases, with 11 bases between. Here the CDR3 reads CASSRSYLEAFF. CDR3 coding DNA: TGTGCCAGCAGTCGGAGTTACCTTGAAGCTTTCTTT.